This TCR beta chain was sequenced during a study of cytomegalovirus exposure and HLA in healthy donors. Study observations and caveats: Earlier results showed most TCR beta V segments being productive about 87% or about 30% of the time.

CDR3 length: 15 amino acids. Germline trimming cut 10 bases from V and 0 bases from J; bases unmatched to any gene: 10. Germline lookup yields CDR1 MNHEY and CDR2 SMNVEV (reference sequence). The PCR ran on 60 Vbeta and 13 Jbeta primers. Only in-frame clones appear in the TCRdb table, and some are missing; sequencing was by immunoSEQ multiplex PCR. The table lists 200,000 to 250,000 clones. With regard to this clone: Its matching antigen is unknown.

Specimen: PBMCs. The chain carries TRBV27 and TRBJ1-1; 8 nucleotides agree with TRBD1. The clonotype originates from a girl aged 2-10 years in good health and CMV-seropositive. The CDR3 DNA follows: TGTGCCACATGGACAGGGAGGATCATGAACACTGAAGCTTTCTTT. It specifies CATWTGRIMNTEAFF.